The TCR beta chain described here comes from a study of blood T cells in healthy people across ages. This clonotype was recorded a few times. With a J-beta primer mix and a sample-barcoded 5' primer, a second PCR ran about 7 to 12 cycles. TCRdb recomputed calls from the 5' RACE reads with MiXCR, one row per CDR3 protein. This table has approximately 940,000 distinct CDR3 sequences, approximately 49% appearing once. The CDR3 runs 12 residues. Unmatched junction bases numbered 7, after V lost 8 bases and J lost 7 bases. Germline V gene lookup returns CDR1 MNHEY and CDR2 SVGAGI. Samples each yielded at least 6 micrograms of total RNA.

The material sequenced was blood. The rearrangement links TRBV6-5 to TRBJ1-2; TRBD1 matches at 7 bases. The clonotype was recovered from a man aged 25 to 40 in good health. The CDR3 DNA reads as TGTGCCAGCCAGGGGGATGCGTCTGGCTACACCTTC. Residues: CASQGDASGYTF.